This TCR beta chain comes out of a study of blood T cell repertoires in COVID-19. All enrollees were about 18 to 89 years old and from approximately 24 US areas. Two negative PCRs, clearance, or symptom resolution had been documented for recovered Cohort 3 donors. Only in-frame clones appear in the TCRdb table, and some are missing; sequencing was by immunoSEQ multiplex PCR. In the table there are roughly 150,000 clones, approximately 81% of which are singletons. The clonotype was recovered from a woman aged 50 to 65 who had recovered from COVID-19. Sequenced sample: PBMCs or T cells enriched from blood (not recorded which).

The CDR3 nucleotides are TGTGCCATCAGAAACAGTTCTATCAGCCCCCAGCATTTT. Its translation: CAIRNSSISPQHF. V and J are TRBV10-3 and TRBJ1-5; no clear D. The V gene lost 6 bases and the J gene lost 10 bases, with 16 bases spanning the gap. The germline V gene has CDR1 ENHRY and CDR2 SYGVKD. This CDR3 comprises 13 residues.